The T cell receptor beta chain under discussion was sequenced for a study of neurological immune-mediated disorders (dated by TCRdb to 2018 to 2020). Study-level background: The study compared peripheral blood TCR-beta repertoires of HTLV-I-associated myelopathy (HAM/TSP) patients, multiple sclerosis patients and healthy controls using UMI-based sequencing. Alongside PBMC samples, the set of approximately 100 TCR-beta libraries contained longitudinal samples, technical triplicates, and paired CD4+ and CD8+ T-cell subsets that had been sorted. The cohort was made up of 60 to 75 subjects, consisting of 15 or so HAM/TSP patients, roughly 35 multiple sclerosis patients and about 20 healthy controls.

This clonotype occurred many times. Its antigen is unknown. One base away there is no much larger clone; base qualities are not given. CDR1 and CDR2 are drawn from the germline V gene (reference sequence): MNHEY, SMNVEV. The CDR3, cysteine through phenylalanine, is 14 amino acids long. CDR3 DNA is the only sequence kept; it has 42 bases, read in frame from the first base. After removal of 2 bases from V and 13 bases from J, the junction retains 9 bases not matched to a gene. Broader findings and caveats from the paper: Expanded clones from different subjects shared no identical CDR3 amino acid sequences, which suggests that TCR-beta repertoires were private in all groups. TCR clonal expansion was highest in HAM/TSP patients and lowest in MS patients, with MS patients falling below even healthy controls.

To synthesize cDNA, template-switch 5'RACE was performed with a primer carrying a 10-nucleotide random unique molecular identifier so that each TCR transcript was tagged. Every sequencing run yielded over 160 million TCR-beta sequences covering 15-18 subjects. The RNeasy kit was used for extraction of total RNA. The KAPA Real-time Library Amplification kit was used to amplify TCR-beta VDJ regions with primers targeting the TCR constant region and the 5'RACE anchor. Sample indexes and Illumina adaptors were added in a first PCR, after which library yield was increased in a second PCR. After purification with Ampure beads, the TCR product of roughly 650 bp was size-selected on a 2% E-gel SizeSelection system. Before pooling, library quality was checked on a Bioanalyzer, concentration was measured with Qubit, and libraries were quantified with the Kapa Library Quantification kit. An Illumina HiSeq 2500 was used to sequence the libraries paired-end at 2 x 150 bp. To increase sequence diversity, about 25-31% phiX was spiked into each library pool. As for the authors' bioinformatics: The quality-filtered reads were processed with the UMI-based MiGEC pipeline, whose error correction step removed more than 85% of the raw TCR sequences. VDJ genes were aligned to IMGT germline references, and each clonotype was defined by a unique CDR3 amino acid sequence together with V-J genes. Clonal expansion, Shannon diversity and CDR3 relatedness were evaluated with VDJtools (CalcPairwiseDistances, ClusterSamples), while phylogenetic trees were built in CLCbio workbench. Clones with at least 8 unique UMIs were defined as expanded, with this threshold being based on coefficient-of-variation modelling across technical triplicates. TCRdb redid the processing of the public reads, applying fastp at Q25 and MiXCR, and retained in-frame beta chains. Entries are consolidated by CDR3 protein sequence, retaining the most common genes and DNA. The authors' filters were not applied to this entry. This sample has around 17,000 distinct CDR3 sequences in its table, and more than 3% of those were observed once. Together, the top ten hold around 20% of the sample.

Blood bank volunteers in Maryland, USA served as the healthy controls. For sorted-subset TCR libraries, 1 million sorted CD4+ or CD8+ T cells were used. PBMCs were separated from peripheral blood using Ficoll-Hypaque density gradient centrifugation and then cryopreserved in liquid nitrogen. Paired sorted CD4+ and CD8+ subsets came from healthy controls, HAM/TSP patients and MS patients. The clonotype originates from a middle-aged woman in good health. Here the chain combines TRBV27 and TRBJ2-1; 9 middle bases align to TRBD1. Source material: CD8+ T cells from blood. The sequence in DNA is TGTGCCAGCAGTTTAACTGGGACAGGGATCGGACAGTTCTTC. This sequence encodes CASSLTGTGIGQFF.